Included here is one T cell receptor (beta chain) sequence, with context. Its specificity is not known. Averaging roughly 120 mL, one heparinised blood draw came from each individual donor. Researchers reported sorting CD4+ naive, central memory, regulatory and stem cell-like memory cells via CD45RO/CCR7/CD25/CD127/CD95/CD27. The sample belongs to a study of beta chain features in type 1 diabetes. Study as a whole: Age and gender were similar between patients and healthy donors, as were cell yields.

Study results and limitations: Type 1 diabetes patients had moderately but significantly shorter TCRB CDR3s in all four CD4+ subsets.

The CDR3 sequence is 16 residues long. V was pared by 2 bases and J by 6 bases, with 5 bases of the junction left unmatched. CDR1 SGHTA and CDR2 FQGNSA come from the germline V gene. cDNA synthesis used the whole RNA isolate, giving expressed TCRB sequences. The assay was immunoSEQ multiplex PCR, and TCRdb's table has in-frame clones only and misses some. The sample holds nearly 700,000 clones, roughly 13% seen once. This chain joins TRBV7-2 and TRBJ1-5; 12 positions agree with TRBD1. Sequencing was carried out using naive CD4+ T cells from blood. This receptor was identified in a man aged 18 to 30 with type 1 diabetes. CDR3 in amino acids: CASSLLGQGARQPQHF. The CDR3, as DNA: TGTGCCAGCAGCTTACTGGGACAGGGGGCTCGTCAGCCCCAGCATTTT.